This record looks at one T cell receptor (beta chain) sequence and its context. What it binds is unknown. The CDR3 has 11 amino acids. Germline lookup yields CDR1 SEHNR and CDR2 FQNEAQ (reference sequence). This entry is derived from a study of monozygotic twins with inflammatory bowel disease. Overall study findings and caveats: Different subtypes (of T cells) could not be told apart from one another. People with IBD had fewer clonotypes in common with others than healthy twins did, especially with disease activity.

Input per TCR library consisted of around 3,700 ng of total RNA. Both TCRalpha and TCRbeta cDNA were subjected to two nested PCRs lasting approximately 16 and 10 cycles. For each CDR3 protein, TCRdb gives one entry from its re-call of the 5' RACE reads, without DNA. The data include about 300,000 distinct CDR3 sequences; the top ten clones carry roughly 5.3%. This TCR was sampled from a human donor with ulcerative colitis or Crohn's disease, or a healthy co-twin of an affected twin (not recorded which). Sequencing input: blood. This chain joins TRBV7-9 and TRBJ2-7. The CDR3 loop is CASSFGDEQYF.